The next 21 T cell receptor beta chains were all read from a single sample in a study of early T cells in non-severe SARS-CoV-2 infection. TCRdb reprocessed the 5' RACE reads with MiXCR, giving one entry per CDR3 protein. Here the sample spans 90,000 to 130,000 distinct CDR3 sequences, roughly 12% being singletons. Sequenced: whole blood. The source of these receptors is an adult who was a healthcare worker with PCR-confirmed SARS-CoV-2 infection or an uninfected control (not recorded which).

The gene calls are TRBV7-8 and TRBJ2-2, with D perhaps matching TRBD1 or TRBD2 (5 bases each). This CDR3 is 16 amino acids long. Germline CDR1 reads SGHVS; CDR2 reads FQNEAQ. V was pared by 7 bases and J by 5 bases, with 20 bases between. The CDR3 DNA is TGTGCCAGCACCCGTGATGTGGGGGTCGGGACCGGGGAGCTGTTTTTT. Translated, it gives CASTRDVGVGTGELFF.

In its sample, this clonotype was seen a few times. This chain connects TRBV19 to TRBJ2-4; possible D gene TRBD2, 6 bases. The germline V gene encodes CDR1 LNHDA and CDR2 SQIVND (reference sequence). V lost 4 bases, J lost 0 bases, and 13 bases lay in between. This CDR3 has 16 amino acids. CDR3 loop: CASSKASELAKNIQYF. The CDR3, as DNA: TGTGCCAGTAGTAAGGCTAGCGAACTAGCCAAAAACATTCAGTACTTC.

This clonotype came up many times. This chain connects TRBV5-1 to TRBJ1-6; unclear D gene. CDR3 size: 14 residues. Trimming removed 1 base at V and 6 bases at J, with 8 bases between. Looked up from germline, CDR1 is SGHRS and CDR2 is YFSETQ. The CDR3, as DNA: TGCGCCAGCAGCTTGTATGGCTCTAATTCACCCCTCCACTTT. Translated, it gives CASSLYGSNSPLHF.

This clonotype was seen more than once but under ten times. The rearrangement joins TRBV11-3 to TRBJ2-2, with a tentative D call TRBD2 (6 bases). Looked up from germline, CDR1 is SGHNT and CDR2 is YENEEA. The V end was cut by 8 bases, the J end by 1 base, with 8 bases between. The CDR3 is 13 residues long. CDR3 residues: CASWGGNTGELFF. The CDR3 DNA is TGTGCCAGCTGGGGAGGGAACACCGGGGAGCTGTTTTTT. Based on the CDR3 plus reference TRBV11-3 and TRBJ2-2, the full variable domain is EAGVVQSPRYKIIEKKQPVAFWCNPISGHNTLYWYLQNLGQGPELLIRYENEEAVDDSQLPKDRFSAERLKGVDSTLKIQPAELGDSAVYLCASWGGNTGELFFGEGSRLTVL.

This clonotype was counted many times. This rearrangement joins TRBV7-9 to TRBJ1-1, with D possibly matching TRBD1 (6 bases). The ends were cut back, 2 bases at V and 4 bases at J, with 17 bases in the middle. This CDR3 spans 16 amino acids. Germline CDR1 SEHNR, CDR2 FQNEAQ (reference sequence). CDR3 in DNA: TGTGCCAGCAGCTTATCCCCGGGGGCCGGGGTCACTGAAGCTTTCTTT. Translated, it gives CASSLSPGAGVTEAFF.

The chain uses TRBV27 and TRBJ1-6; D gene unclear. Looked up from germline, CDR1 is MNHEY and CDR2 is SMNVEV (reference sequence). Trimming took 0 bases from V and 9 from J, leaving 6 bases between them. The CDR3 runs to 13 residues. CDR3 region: CASSLSGSSPLHF. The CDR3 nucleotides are TGTGCCAGCAGTTTATCAGGTTCTTCACCCCTCCACTTT.

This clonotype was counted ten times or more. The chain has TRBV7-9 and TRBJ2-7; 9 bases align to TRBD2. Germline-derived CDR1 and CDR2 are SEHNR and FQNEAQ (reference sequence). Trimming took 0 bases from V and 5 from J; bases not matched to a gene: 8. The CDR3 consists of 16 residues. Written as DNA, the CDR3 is TGTGCCAGCAGCTTAGCCGGAGGCGGGAGGGTAAACGAGCAGTACTTC. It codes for CASSLAGGGRVNEQYF.

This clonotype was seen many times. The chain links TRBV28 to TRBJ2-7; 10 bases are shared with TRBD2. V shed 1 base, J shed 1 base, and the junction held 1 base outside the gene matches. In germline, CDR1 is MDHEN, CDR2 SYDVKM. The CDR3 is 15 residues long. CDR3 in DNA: TGTGCCAGCAGTTTATTAGCGGGAGGTTCCTACGAGCAGTACTTC. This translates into CASSLLAGGSYEQYF.

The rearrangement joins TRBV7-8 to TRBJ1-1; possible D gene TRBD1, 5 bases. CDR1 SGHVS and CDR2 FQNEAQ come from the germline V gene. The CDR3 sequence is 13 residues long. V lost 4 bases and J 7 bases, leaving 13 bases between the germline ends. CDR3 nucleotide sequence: TGTGCCAGCAGCTATCACAGGACCCTTGAAGCTTTCTTT. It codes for CASSYHRTLEAFF.

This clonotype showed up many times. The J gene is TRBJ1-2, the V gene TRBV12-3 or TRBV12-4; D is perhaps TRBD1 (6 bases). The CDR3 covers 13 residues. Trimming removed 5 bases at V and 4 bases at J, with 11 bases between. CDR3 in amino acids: CASSPRGAYGYTF. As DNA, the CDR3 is TGTGCCAGCAGTCCACGGGGGGCCTATGGCTACACCTTC.

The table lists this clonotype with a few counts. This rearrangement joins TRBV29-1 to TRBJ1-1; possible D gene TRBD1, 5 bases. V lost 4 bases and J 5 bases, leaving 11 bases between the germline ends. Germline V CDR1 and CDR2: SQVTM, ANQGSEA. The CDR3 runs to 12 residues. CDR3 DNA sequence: TGCAGCGTTGCAGGGTTAGGGACTGAAGCTTTCTTT. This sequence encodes CSVAGLGTEAFF.

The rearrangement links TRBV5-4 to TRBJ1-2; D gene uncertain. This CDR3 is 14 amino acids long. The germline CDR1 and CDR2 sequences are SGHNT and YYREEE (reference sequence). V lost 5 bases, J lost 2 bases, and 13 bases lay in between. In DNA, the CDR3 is TGTGCCAGCAGTTCAGGTGAAGGGAACTATGGCTACACCTTC. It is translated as CASSSGEGNYGYTF.

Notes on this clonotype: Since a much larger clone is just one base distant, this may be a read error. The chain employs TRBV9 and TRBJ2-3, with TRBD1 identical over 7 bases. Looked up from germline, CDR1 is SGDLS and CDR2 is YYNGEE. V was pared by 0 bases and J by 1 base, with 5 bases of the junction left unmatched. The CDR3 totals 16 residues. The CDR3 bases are TGTGCCAGCAGCGTAGCCATAGGGGGCCGCACAGATACGCAGTATTTT. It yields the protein CASSVAIGGRTDTQYF.

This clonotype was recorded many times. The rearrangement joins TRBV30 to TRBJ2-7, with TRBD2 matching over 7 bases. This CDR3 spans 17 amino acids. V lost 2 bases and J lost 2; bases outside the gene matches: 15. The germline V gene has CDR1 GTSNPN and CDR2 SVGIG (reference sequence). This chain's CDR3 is CAWSPPPRLAATYEQYF. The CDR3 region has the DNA TGTGCCTGGAGTCCCCCTCCCCGGCTAGCGGCCACCTACGAGCAGTACTTC.

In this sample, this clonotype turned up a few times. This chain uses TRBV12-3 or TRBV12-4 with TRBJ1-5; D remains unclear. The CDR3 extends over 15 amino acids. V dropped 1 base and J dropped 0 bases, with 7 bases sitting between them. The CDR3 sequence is CASSLEVFSNQPQHF. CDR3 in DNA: TGTGCCAGCAGTTTAGAGGTCTTTAGCAATCAGCCCCAGCATTTT.

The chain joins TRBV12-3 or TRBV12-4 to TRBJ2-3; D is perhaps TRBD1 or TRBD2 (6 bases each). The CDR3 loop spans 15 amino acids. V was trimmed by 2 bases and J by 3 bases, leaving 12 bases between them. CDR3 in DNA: TGTGCCAGCAGTTTAAGGGGGGCCGAGACAGATACGCAGTATTTT. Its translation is CASSLRGAETDTQYF.

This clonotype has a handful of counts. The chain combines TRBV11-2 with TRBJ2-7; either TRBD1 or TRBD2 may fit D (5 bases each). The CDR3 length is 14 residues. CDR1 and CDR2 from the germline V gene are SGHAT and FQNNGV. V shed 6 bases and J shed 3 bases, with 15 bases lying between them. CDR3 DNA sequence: TGTGCCAGCAGGAGGTCCGAGGGGAACTACGAGCAGTACTTC. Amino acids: CASRRSEGNYEQYF.

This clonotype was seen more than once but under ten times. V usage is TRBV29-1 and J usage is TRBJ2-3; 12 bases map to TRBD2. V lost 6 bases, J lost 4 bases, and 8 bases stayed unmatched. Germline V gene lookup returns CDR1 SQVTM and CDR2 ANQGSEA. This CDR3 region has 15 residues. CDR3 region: CSVDGLAGFADTQYF. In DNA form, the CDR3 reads TGCAGCGTGGACGGACTAGCGGGATTTGCAGATACGCAGTATTTT.

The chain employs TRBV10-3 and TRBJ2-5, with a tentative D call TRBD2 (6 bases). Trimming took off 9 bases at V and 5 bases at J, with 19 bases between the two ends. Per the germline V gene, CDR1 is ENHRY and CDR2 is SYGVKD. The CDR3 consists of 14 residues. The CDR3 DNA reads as TGTGCCATTTCCGGGACTGCCTCTGGGGAGACCCAGTACTTC. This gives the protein CAISGTASGETQYF.

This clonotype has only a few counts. Here the CDR3 reads CASSETSYEQFF. CDR3 bases: TGTGCCAGCAGTGAAACTAGCTATGAGCAGTTCTTC. The genes are TRBV7-9 and TRBJ2-1; D possibly corresponds to TRBD2 (6 bases). The V end lost 6 bases, the J end lost 8 bases, and 11 bases lay between the germline ends. Germline V gene lookup returns CDR1 SEHNR and CDR2 FQNEAQ (reference sequence). The CDR3 covers 12 residues.

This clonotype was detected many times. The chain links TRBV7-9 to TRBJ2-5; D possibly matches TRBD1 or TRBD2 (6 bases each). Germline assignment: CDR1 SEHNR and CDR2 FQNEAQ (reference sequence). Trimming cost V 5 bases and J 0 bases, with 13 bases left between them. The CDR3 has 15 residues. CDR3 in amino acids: CASSPRDTYQETQYF. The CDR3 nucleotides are TGTGCCAGCAGCCCGCGGGACACATACCAAGAGACCCAGTACTTC. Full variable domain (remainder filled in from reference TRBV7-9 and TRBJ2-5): DTGVSQNPRHKITKRGQNVTFRCDPISEHNRLYWYRQTLGQGPEFLTYFQNEAQLEKSRLLSDRFSAERPKGSFSTLEIQRTEQGDSAMYLCASSPRDTYQETQYFGPGTRLLVL.